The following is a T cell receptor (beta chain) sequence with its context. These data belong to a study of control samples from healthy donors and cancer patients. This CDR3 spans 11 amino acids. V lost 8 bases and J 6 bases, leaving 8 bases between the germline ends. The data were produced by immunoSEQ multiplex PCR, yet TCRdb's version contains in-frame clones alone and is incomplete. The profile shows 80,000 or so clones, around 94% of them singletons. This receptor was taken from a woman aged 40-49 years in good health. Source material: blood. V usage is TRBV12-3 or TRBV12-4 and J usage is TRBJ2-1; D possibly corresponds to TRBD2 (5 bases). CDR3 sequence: CASWSGNEQFF. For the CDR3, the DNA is TGTGCCAGCTGGAGCGGCAATGAGCAGTTCTTC.